The next 21 T cell receptor beta chains were all read from a single sample in a study of blood T cell repertoires in COVID-19. Generated by immunoSEQ multiplex PCR, the TCRdb table keeps only in-frame clones and is missing some. Of 100,000 to 110,000 clones listed, 70% to 90% were seen once; the top ten hold roughly 4.7%. Specimen: peripheral blood. These TCRs come from a human donor in a cohort sampled during active COVID-19.

The V call is TRBV2, the J call TRBJ2-7, with 12 bases that match TRBD2. V shed 4 bases, J shed 6 bases, and the junction held 4 bases outside the gene matches. The CDR3 covers 14 residues. Per germline, CDR1 SNHLY and CDR2 FYNNEI. The CDR3 loop is CASSASGRASEQYF. In DNA form, the CDR3 reads TGTGCCAGCAGTGCTAGCGGGAGGGCCTCCGAGCAGTACTTC.

This clone appeared a single time. This chain connects TRBV11-2 to TRBJ2-3, with a possible D match to TRBD2 (6 bases). Trimming removed 8 bases at V and 0 bases at J, with 12 bases between. Looked up from germline, CDR1 is SGHAT and CDR2 is FQNNGV. This CDR3 has 14 amino acids. The CDR3 nucleotides read TGTGCCAGCTGTAATAGCGGAAGCACAGATACGCAGTATTTT. This gives the protein CASCNSGSTDTQYF.

This chain links TRBV4-1 with TRBJ2-7, with TRBD2 matching 7 bases. The V gene's germline CDR1 is MGHRA and CDR2 YSYEKL. The CDR3 runs 15 residues. V dropped 1 base and J dropped 0; count of bases not matched to a gene: 3. CDR3 loop: CASSQAASGSYEQYF. As DNA, the CDR3 is TGCGCCAGCAGCCAAGCGGCTAGCGGCTCCTACGAGCAGTACTTC.

V gene TRBV19 combines with J gene TRBJ1-2, with a weak D call TRBD1 (5 bases). The germline CDR1 and CDR2 sequences are LNHDA and SQIVND (reference sequence). V gave up 0 bases and J gave up 7 bases, with 18 bases separating them. The CDR3 has 16 residues. The chain's CDR3 is CASSIEKSGGVTGYTF. Here the CDR3 DNA reads TGTGCCAGTAGTATAGAGAAGAGTGGAGGGGTGACTGGCTACACCTTC.

This clone was counted a single time. The gene calls are TRBV5-1 and TRBJ2-1; TRBD2 might be the D (6 bases). Trimming removed 4 bases at V and 9 bases at J, with 14 bases between. This CDR3 is 13 amino acids long. From germline, CDR1 is SGHRS and CDR2 YFSETQ. This CDR3 is CASSATSSGEQFF. As DNA, the CDR3 is TGCGCCAGCAGCGCGACTAGTAGCGGTGAGCAGTTCTTC.

The rearrangement joins TRBV5-1 to TRBJ2-4; 13 nucleotides align to TRBD2. Trimming at V came to 4 bases and at J to 3 bases, leaving 7 bases not matched to a gene. This CDR3 is built from 17 residues. The germline gives CDR1 SGHRS, CDR2 YFSETQ. The CDR3 bases are TGCGCCAGCAGCCGCGGACTAGCGGGAGAAGGCAAAAACATTCAGTACTTC. It specifies CASSRGLAGEGKNIQYF.

The CDR3 is CASSLSGYVEAFF. In nucleotides, the CDR3 is TGTGCCAGCAGTCTCTCGGGGTATGTTGAAGCTTTCTTT. The chain employs TRBV7-9 and TRBJ1-1, with no clear D. V lost 6 bases and J lost 7, with 15 bases in between. The germline V gene encodes CDR1 SEHNR and CDR2 FQNEAQ (reference sequence). The CDR3 runs to 13 residues.

The rearrangement joins TRBV6-6 to TRBJ2-7; 9 bases line up with TRBD1. V lost 0 bases and J lost 4; bases outside the gene matches: 4. CDR3 length equals 15 residues. Germline CDR1 and CDR2: MNHNY and SVGAGI (reference sequence). CDR3 region: CASSYSDRGGYEQYF. CDR3 coding DNA: TGTGCCAGCAGTTACTCGGACAGGGGAGGATACGAGCAGTACTTC.

This sequence joins TRBV7-9 and TRBJ2-1, with 12 positions matching TRBD2. J gave up 9 bases and V 1 base, and 7 bases lay outside the gene matches. CDR3 length: 16 amino acids. The germline CDR1 and CDR2 sequences are SEHNR and FQNEAQ (reference sequence). CDR3: CASSLVGLAGGVEQFF. CDR3 DNA: TGTGCCAGCAGCTTAGTAGGTCTAGCGGGAGGGGTTGAGCAGTTCTTC.

The rearrangement uses TRBV5-6 and TRBJ2-7, with D possibly being TRBD2 (7 bases). CDR3 length: 16 residues. The germline V and J ends were trimmed by 3 bases and 5 bases, with 21 bases remaining between them. Germline CDR1 and CDR2: SGHDT and YYEEEE. CDR3 sequence: CASSWLGEGRGNEQYF. In nucleotides, the CDR3 is TGTGCCAGCAGCTGGCTAGGGGAGGGGAGGGGGAACGAGCAGTACTTC.

In this sample, this clone turned up a few times. J is TRBJ2-7 and V is TRBV3-1 (or the pseudogene TRBV3-2), with 8 bases fitting TRBD2. The CDR3 contains 16 residues. The trim removed 1 base at V and 2 bases at J, leaving 7 bases unmatched. Germline loops: CDR1 LGHDT, CDR2 YNNKEL (reference sequence). Written as DNA, the CDR3 is TGTGCCAGCAGCCAAGGGGCCGGACTAGCAACCTACGAGCAGTACTTC. Encoded protein: CASSQGAGLATYEQYF.

The rearrangement uses TRBV19 and TRBJ1-5, with TRBD1 matching 7 bases. Trimming removed 3 bases from V and 2 bases from J; junction bases left unmatched: 4. CDR3 length equals 15 residues. Germline V gene lookup returns CDR1 LNHDA and CDR2 SQIVND (reference sequence). The CDR3 region is CASSMGGTGNQPQHF. The CDR3 DNA reads TGTGCCAGTAGTATGGGTGGGACAGGCAATCAGCCCCAGCATTTT.

This clone was seen only once. The rearrangement joins TRBV13 to TRBJ2-7; 7 positions agree with TRBD1. V lost 0 bases and J lost 3; bases outside the gene matches: 11. This CDR3 has 17 residues. Germline values: CDR1 PRHDT, CDR2 FYEKMQ (reference sequence). The DNA of the CDR3 is TGTGCCAGCAGCTTAGGTTTTCCAGGGGGTCAGGGCTACGAGCAGTACTTC. Translation: CASSLGFPGGQGYEQYF.

The rearrangement uses TRBV18 and TRBJ1-1; D is unclear. The CDR3 is 12 residues long. Per germline, CDR1 KGHSH and CDR2 LQKENI. V gave up 6 bases and J gave up 1 base, with 6 bases separating them. In DNA form, the CDR3 reads TGTGCCAGCTCGCCCGGGAACACTGAAGCTTTCTTT. Translating gives CASSPGNTEAFF.

The chain carries TRBV18 and TRBJ2-7; TRBD2 agrees at 8 bases. J gave up 7 bases and V 2 bases, and 4 bases lay outside the gene matches. Germline values: CDR1 KGHSH, CDR2 LQKENI. The CDR3 loop spans 13 amino acids. The CDR3 sequence is CASSPLPSGEQYF. CDR3 in DNA: TGTGCCAGCTCACCATTACCTAGCGGGGAGCAGTACTTC.

The chain uses TRBV11-3 and TRBJ2-1, with D uncertain. This CDR3 region has 13 residues. V was shortened by 0 bases and J by 6 bases, with 6 bases between the two germline ends. The V gene's germline CDR1 is SGHNT and CDR2 YENEEA. CDR3 loop: CASSLDGGNEQFF. For the CDR3, the DNA is TGTGCCAGCAGCTTAGATGGCGGCAATGAGCAGTTCTTC.

The chain couples TRBV12-5 to TRBJ1-1; TRBD1 aligns across 8 bases. Trimming took 2 bases from V and 4 from J; bases not matched to a gene: 3. CDR1 LGHNT and CDR2 FRNRAP come from the germline V gene. The CDR3 spans 14 residues. The CDR3 DNA sequence: TGTGCTAGTGGTTTGTCCCAGGGGGCCACTGAAGCTTTCTTT. Translating gives CASGLSQGATEAFF.

DNA of the CDR3: TGCAGTGCTAAGGGGAATGAGCAGTTCTTC. This gives the protein CSAKGNEQFF. The gene calls are TRBV20-1 and TRBJ2-1; D is possibly TRBD1 (5 bases). This CDR3 has 10 residues. The germline gives CDR1 DFQATT, CDR2 SNEGSKA (reference sequence). Between the trimmed V and J ends, which lost 4 bases and 7 bases, there was a span of 5 bases.

The J gene is TRBJ1-6, the V gene TRBV7-6; 10 positions match TRBD1. The CDR3 length is 15 residues. V trimming: 5 bases; J trimming: 7 bases; junction bases outside the gene matches: 5. Per the germline V gene, CDR1 is SGHVS and CDR2 is FNYEAQ. For the CDR3, the DNA is TGTGCCAGCAGCGCCGCGGGACAGGGGAATTCACCCCTCCACTTT. Protein sequence: CASSAAGQGNSPLHF.

The chain combines TRBV11-2 with TRBJ2-7; TRBD1 matches at 8 bases. Trimming removed 3 bases from V and 4 bases from J; junction bases left unmatched: 5. Germline-derived CDR1 and CDR2 are SGHAT and FQNNGV. CDR3 length: 14 residues. The chain's CDR3 is CASSFGQGPYEQYF. The CDR3, as DNA: TGTGCCAGCAGCTTCGGACAGGGACCTTACGAGCAGTACTTC.

The V call is TRBV9, the J call TRBJ2-5; TRBD2 might be the D (6 bases). This CDR3 contains 15 residues. Trimming shortened V by 4 bases and J by 7 bases, and 20 bases separated the two germline ends. The V gene's germline CDR1 is SGDLS and CDR2 YYNGEE. The CDR3 is CASSPPGAGSRTQYF. In nucleotides, the CDR3 is TGTGCCAGCAGCCCCCCCGGGGCGGGAAGTAGGACCCAGTACTTC.